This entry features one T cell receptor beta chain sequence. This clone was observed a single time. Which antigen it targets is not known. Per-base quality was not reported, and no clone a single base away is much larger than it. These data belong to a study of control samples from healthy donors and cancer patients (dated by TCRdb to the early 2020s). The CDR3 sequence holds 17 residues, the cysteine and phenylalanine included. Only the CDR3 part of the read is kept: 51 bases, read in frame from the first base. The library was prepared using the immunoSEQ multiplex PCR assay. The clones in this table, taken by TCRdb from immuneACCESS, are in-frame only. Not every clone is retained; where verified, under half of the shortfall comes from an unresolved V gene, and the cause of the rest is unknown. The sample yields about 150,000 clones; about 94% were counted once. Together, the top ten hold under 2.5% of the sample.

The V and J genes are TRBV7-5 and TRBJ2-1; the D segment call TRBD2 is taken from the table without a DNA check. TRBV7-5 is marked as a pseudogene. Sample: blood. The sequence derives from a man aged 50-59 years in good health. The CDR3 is CARSTPIAGGNSIEQFF. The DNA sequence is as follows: TGTGCCAGAAGCACCCCTATAGCGGGAGGGAACTCAATCGAGCAGTTCTTC.